A selection of T cell receptor beta chains follows, all from one sample in a study of identical twins. TCRdb independently ran MiXCR on the 5' RACE reads; one entry per CDR3 protein. This sample has 650,000 to 750,000 distinct CDR3 sequences, with 21% found just once. The same sample was also studied in work on T cells expressing NK-cell markers.

The material sequenced was PBMCs. Source of these receptors: a woman between 18 and 30 years old in good health. Both conserved end residues are part of each CDR3. Each record gives: J gene, clone size, V gene, D gene, CDR3 protein, CDR3 DNA. D genes are given only for firm matches. For some rows the clone size is stated as once, few or many, or as a class when expanded; others skip it.

TRBJ2-3 few TRBV29-1 . CSVEKDGTQYF TGCAGCGTCGAAAAAGACGGCACGCAGTATTTT
TRBJ2-7 . TRBV7-9 TRBD2 CASSLADLADYPYEQYF TGTGCCAGCAGCTTAGCGGACCTAGCGGACTACCCTTACGAGCAGTACTTC
TRBJ2-7 . TRBV3-1 . CASSQRHEQYF TGTGCCAGCAGCCAAAGGCACGAGCAGTACTTC
TRBJ2-5 few TRBV12-3/TRBV12-4 . CASSFNIYGADQETQYF TGTGCCAGCAGTTTTAATATTTATGGGGCAGACCAAGAGACCCAGTACTTC
TRBJ2-7 few TRBV5-1 TRBD2 CASSQRLAGGAYEQYF TGCGCCAGCAGTCAAAGACTAGCGGGAGGGGCCTACGAGCAGTACTTC
TRBJ2-7 . TRBV27 . CASSHGQKYEQYF TGTGCCAGCAGTCACGGACAGAAATACGAGCAGTACTTC
TRBJ2-1 . TRBV6-1 TRBD2 CASLLLAGGSNEQFF TGTGCCAGCTTATTACTAGCGGGAGGGTCAAATGAGCAGTTCTTC
TRBJ2-1 many TRBV15 TRBD2 CATSSVDTRGDEQFF TGTGCCACCAGCAGCGTCGACACACGGGGGGATGAGCAGTTCTTC
TRBJ2-5 . TRBV4-2 . CASSQSSVRETQYF TGTGCCAGCAGCCAAAGTTCCGTTCGGGAGACCCAGTACTTC
TRBJ1-5 . TRBV12-3/TRBV12-4 . CASSLSGTQPQHF TGTGCCAGCAGTTTGTCGGGGACGCAGCCCCAGCATTTT
TRBJ2-1 many TRBV4-3 TRBD2 CASHEFGTIYNEQFF TGCGCCAGCCACGAGTTCGGGACTATATACAATGAGCAGTTCTTC
TRBJ2-1 few TRBV20-1 TRBD2 CSASSGGSGSVGEQFF TGCAGTGCATCATCCGGGGGGAGCGGGAGTGTGGGTGAGCAGTTCTTC
TRBJ1-1 few TRBV5-6 . CASSFWSFEAFF TGTGCCAGCAGCTTCTGGTCTTTTGAAGCTTTCTTT
TRBJ2-5 . TRBV11-2 . CASSPNRIPLTQYF TGTGCCAGCAGCCCCAATAGGATACCGTTGACCCAGTACTTC
TRBJ2-5 . TRBV5-1 . CASSRGTAIQETQYF TGCGCCAGCAGCCGGGGGACGGCCATCCAAGAGACCCAGTACTTC
TRBJ1-5 . TRBV27 . CASSLRGGRNQPQHF TGTGCCAGCAGTTTAAGGGGGGGCCGTAATCAGCCCCAGCATTTT
TRBJ2-7 . TRBV5-1 TRBD1 CASSTWDSFPRRIHEQYF TGCGCCAGCAGCACATGGGACAGTTTTCCTAGGAGGATCCACGAGCAGTACTTC
TRBJ2-3 few TRBV20-1 TRBD2 CSADSGGGTDTQYF TGCAGTGCTGATAGCGGGGGGGGCACAGATACGCAGTATTTT
TRBJ2-5 many TRBV12-3/TRBV12-4 . CASSSLQETQYF TGTGCCAGCAGTTCCCTGCAAGAGACCCAGTACTTC
TRBJ2-1 few TRBV6-1 . CAGTRLGEQFF TGTGCCGGGACGCGACTTGGTGAGCAGTTCTTC
TRBJ1-1 . TRBV20-1 . CSARNRMNTEAFF TGCAGTGCTAGAAACAGGATGAACACTGAAGCTTTCTTT
TRBJ1-1 . TRBV10-3 . CASGAFETEAFF TGTGCCTCTGGGGCCTTTGAGACTGAAGCTTTCTTT
TRBJ2-1 . TRBV4-3 TRBD2 CASSQDTGTSGREQFF TGCGCCAGCAGCCAAGATACAGGGACTAGCGGGAGGGAGCAGTTCTTC
TRBJ1-1 few TRBV5-5 . CASSLGPRGNTEAFF TGTGCCAGCAGCTTGGGCCCCCGCGGGAACACTGAAGCTTTCTTT
TRBJ2-7 . TRBV29-1 . CSVRAGEQYF TGCAGCGTTAGGGCTGGCGAGCAGTACTTC
TRBJ1-3 . TRBV9 . CASSGPLQGGGSGNTIYF TGTGCCAGCAGCGGGCCCCTCCAGGGAGGGGGCTCTGGAAACACCATATATTTT
TRBJ2-1 few TRBV5-5 . CASSLGGRLTYNEQFF TGTGCCAGCAGCTTGGGTGGGAGACTCACCTACAATGAGCAGTTCTTC
TRBJ2-5 few TRBV12-3/TRBV12-4 TRBD1 CASSLSLRTGVAQYF TGTGCCAGCAGTTTAAGTTTAAGGACAGGGGTAGCCCAGTACTTC
TRBJ2-7 few TRBV9 TRBD1 CASSVGGQSTYEQYF TGTGCCAGCAGCGTAGGGGGACAGTCGACCTATGAGCAGTACTTC
TRBJ2-1 . TRBV10-3 . CAISESGGRGPEQFF TGTGCCATCAGTGAGTCCGGAGGGAGGGGGCCTGAGCAGTTCTTC
TRBJ1-5 once TRBV6-2/TRBV6-3 . CASSLALRENQPQHF TGTGCCAGCAGTTTGGCCCTGAGGGAAAATCAGCCCCAGCATTTT
TRBJ2-1 few TRBV20-1 TRBD2 CSFLLAGGRNEQFF TGCTCCTTCCTACTAGCGGGAGGGCGCAATGAGCAGTTCTTC
TRBJ1-1 . TRBV10-2 . CASRFMNTEAFF TGCGCCAGCAGATTCATGAACACTGAAGCTTTCTTT
TRBJ2-2 many TRBV10-3 . CAIRVTANTGELFF TGTGCCATCAGGGTGACAGCGAACACCGGGGAGCTGTTTTTT
TRBJ1-1 . TRBV7-2 . CASSPRSGGNTEAFF TGTGCCAGCAGCCCCAGGAGCGGGGGGAACACTGAAGCTTTCTTT
TRBJ1-5 few TRBV12-3/TRBV12-4 . CASSQQGGGDNQPQHF TGTGCCAGCAGCCAACAGGGAGGAGGGGACAATCAGCCCCAGCATTTT
TRBJ2-7 . TRBV13 TRBD2 CASSLYGSGLAPYEQYF TGTGCCAGCAGCTTATACGGATCGGGACTAGCGCCCTACGAGCAGTACTTC
TRBJ2-5 . TRBV5-5 . CASSSTAVDQETQYF TGTGCCAGCAGCTCGACGGCAGTTGATCAAGAGACCCAGTACTTC
TRBJ1-6 . TRBV6-1 . CASSPQPDPPLRPLHF TGTGCCAGCAGTCCCCAGCCTGATCCCCCACTTCGTCCCCTCCACTTT
TRBJ2-1 . TRBV27 . CASIPLGDNEQFF TGTGCCAGCATCCCTTTAGGCGACAATGAGCAGTTCTTC
TRBJ2-7 . TRBV12-3/TRBV12-4 . CASSLAPANYYEQYF TGTGCCAGCAGTTTAGCCCCAGCGAACTACTACGAGCAGTACTTC
TRBJ2-1 . TRBV12-3/TRBV12-4 TRBD1 CASRGTVDGNEQFF TGTGCCAGCAGGGGGACAGTAGACGGCAATGAGCAGTTCTTC
TRBJ2-1 many TRBV27 . CASSYQGSGNEQFF TGTGCCAGCAGTTACCAGGGGTCGGGCAATGAGCAGTTCTTC
TRBJ2-1 . TRBV12-3/TRBV12-4 . CASSTRLVRDEQFF TGTGCCAGCAGTACGAGACTAGTAAGGGATGAGCAGTTCTTC
TRBJ1-5 few TRBV3-1 . CASSPLGYSNQPQHF TGTGCCAGCAGCCCCTTAGGGTATAGCAATCAGCCCCAGCATTTT
TRBJ2-7 many TRBV20-1 TRBD2 CSASRAGALYEQYF TGCAGTGCTAGTAGGGCGGGAGCACTCTACGAGCAGTACTTC
TRBJ2-2 . TRBV5-1 . CASSFPDYASANTGELFF TGCGCCAGCAGCTTCCCGGACTACGCCTCCGCGAACACCGGGGAGCTGTTTTTT
TRBJ2-1 once TRBV27 . CASRPQAGNYNEQFF TGTGCCAGCAGACCTCAGGCCGGGAATTACAATGAGCAGTTCTTC
TRBJ1-1 . TRBV6-2/TRBV6-3 . CASGTMGNTEAFF TGTGCCAGCGGGACCATGGGGAACACTGAAGCTTTCTTT
TRBJ1-3 . TRBV10-3 . CAIRDGSGNTIYF TGTGCCATCAGGGACGGCTCTGGAAACACCATATATTTT
TRBJ2-7 few TRBV12-5 . CASGLTYEQYF TGTGCTAGTGGTTTGACCTACGAGCAGTACTTC